This TCR beta chain was recovered during a study of T cells in Graves' hyperthyroidism and ophthalmopathy (dated by TCRdb to between 2018 and 2021). Some background on the complete study: Peripheral blood was collected at initial diagnosis, before any treatment. TCR V-J signatures able to tell the groups apart were searched for in a discovery cohort of 100 patients, of whom over 40 had Graves' ophthalmopathy and 55 to 60 had stable Graves' hyperthyroidism. The study also compared thyroid tissue and blood T-cell repertoires from roughly 6 Graves' hyperthyroidism patients. The approximately 100 discovery patients were randomly divided into training and test sets at a 7:3 ratio. TCR Vbeta CDR3 sequencing of 135 peripheral blood samples (roughly 41 ophthalmopathy, roughly 74 hyperthyroidism and some 17 progressor patients) is reported in the paper. Once sampling was done, hyperthyroidism patients were given methimazole at a starting dose of 30 mg daily, whereas ophthalmopathy patients were given high-dose intravenous methylprednisolone. An independent validation cohort of some 18 hyperthyroidism patients and 17 patients who later progressed to ophthalmopathy tested prospective prediction of ophthalmopathy. Broad study findings and their caveats: No statistical method was used to fix the sample size in advance, and group allocation was not hidden from the investigators. During validation, the model predicted progression to ophthalmopathy a median of roughly 7.1 months ahead of onset, with roughly 65% sensitivity and roughly 75% specificity. Blood samples also contained most of the expanded thyroid clonotypes (frequency above 0.001), which suggests that blood repertoires may reflect thyroid immune responses. Ophthalmopathy was separated from stable hyperthyroidism by a 13 V-J signature model, with approximately 89% sensitivity and 81% to 82% specificity obtained in cross-validation and 80%/75% obtained in testing.

Amplification of TCR beta CDR3 regions was carried out from RNA transcripts. A first-round RT-PCR of the TCR CDR3 used the HTBI primer set with the Qiagen OneStep RT-PCR kit. Libraries were constructed in a second round of multiplex PCR, after which size selection and purification were carried out. Paired-end sequencing of the libraries was performed with 100 bp reads on an Illumina HiSeq2000. Per the authors' processing: SOAPnuke was used to process the raw data, removing reads that contained adapters or uncalled bases, had a mean Phred below 15, or lacked an exact match to the constant primer or identifier. COPE v1.2.5 was used to merge the high-quality paired reads, and each unique nucleotide sequence was defined as a clonotype. MiTCR v1.1 was used to align clonotypes to the IMGT TRBV, TRBD and TRBJ reference segments. The analysis was restricted to V-J combinations with a frequency above 0.0001, which together covered approximately 99% of the repertoires. A TCS score was defined as the ratio of F50 (clonal expansion) to E x V (chaos), with BLOSUM62-based TCRdist applied between CDR3 peptides within each V-J. Welch's t-statistics and random forest reduced some 510 V-J features to roughly 13, which were used in a naive Bayes classifier (R e1071). The Morisita-Horn index was used to measure how similar the thyroid and blood repertoires were. Using fastp at Q25 and MiXCR, TCRdb reprocessed the public reads and kept productive beta chains. Each entry is one CDR3 protein sequence, shown with its most common DNA and genes. None of the V and J calls come from the authors' own analysis; TCRdb made them. This sample has roughly 710,000 distinct CDR3 sequences in its table, and around 40% of those were observed once. In total, the top ten clones hold less than 35% of the sample.

Comments on this clonotype: Its antigen has not been determined. Base qualities are missing; no much larger clone stands one base away.

V and J are truncated by 10 bases and 2 bases respectively, leaving an intervening sequence of 13 bases. The germline V gene yields SGHTA for CDR1 and FQGNSA for CDR2. From cysteine to phenylalanine, the CDR3 is 13 amino acids long. Only the CDR3 DNA is retained, 39 bases long and in frame from the first base. Graves' hyperthyroidism was defined as stable when no progression to ophthalmopathy occurred over 18 months of follow-up. Hyperthyroidism patients were aged 18 to 65 years and newly diagnosed, with disease duration of less than 2 months. The study excluded patients with uncontrolled infections, other autoimmune diseases, pregnancy or lactation. Diagnoses relied on clinical symptoms, serum thyroxine and TRAb, thyroid ultrasound and orbital computed tomography. PBMCs were isolated from 7.5 to 10 ml of fresh peripheral blood by Ficoll-Paque density gradient centrifugation. Total RNA was extracted using Trizol reagent, and RNA quality was assessed on an Agilent 2100 Bioanalyzer.

The receptor chain draws on TRBV7-2 and TRBJ2-3; a confident D gene designation cannot be given. The sequence was obtained from a woman aged 40 to 50 with Graves' hyperthyroidism. Material for sequencing was blood. This receptor has the CDR3 CATRTSHTDTQYF. The sequenced DNA is TGTGCCACAAGGACCAGCCACACAGATACGCAGTATTTT.